This T cell receptor (beta chain) was sequenced during a study of blood T cell repertoires in COVID-19. As for the study in general: The study drew acute and convalescent COVID-19 samples from the United States, Italy and Spain. Sample material is recorded as cDNA or gDNA derived from T cells, B-cell-depleted T cells, or PBMCs.

The CDR3 extends over 15 amino acids. V was pared by 3 bases and J by 2 bases, with 14 bases between. CDR1 is SGHRS, CDR2 YFSETQ, per germline. Per the original data handling: Estimation of nucleated cell counts relied on the amplification of reference gene primers. TCRdb's table, derived via immunoSEQ multiplex PCR, lists solely in-frame clones and lacks some. The V and J calls and clone size come from that table; D and trimming were worked out from the DNA. The sample has roughly 170,000 clones, around nine tenths seen once; the top ten hold less than 3%. This sequence joins TRBV5-1 and TRBJ1-2; TRBD1 is a possible D gene (6 bases). The sequenced material came from peripheral blood. The TCR comes from a man aged 35 to 55 with active or convalescent COVID-19. The CDR3 protein is CASSWSRDKNYGYTF. CDR3 nucleotide sequence: TGCGCCAGCAGCTGGTCCCGGGACAAAAACTATGGCTACACCTTC.